This T cell receptor beta chain was captured in a study of T cells in Graves' hyperthyroidism and ophthalmopathy. Germline lookup yields CDR1 DFQATT and CDR2 SNEGSKA (reference sequence). V trimming: 6 bases; J trimming: 3 bases; junction bases outside the gene matches: 14. The length of the CDR3 is 15 residues. Diagnosis relied on clinical symptoms, serum thyroxine and TRAb, thyroid ultrasound and orbital computed tomography. Amplified regions were TCR beta CDR3 sequences from RNA transcripts. The HTBI primer set served for first-round RT-PCR of the TCR CDR3. TCRdb recomputed calls from the multiplex PCR reads with MiXCR, one row per CDR3 protein. The data show almost 250,000 distinct CDR3 sequences, approximately 24% seen once.

The receptor's source is a woman aged 40-49 years with Graves' ophthalmopathy. The rearrangement joins TRBV20-1 to TRBJ2-7, with 7 bases fitting TRBD2. What was sequenced was blood. CDR3 nucleotide sequence: TGCAGTGCAACGACGGGACTAAGCGGCGTCTACGAGCAGTACTTC. Residues: CSATTGLSGVYEQYF.